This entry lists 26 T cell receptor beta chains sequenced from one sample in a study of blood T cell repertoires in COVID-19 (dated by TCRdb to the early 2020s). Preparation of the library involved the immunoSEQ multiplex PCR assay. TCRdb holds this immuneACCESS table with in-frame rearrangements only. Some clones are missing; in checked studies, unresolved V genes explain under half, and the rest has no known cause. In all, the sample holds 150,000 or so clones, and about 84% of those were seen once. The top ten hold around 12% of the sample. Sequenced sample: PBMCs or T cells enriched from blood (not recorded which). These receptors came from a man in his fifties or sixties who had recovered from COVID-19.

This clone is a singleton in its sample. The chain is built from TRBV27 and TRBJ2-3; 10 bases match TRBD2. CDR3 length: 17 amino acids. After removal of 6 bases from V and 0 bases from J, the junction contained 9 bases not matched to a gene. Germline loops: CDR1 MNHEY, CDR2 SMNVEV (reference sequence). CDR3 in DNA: TGTGCCAGCAGCCCTCCGGGACTAGCGCTTAGCACAGATACGCAGTATTTT. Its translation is CASSPPGLALSTDTQYF.

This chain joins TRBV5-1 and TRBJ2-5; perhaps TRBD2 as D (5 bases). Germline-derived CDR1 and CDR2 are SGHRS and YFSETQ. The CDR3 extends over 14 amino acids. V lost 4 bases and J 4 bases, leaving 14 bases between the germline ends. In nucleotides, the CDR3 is TGCGCCAGCAGCCGCGGCCGGGAAATAGAGACCCAGTACTTC. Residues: CASSRGREIETQYF.

CDR3 protein: CASSKDRTGTEAFF. Here the CDR3 DNA reads TGTGCCAGCTCAAAGGACAGGACGGGCACTGAAGCTTTCTTT. V is TRBV18 and J is TRBJ1-1; TRBD1 agrees at 7 bases. Germline CDR1 is KGHSH and CDR2 is LQKENI. J was trimmed by 4 bases and V by 5 bases; bases with no gene match: 7. The CDR3 consists of 14 residues.

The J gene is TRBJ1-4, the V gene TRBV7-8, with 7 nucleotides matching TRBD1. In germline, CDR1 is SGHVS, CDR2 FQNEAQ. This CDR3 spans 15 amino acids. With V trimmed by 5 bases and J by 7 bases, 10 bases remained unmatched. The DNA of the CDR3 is TGTGCCAGCAGCCAAGACCGACAGGGTGGTGAAAAACTGTTTTTT. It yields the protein CASSQDRQGGEKLFF.

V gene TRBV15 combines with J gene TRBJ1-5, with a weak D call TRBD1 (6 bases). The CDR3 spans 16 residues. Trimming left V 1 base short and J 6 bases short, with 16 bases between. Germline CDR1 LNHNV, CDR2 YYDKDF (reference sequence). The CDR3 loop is CATSRVLQGRGQPQHF. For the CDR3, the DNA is TGTGCCACCAGCAGAGTTTTACAGGGTCGTGGTCAGCCCCAGCATTTT.

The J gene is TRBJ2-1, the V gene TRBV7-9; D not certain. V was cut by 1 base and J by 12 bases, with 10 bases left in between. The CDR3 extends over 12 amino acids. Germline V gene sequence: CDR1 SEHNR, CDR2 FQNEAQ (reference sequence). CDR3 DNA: TGTGCCAGCAGCTTAGGGCCTCAAAGGCAGTTCTTC. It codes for CASSLGPQRQFF.

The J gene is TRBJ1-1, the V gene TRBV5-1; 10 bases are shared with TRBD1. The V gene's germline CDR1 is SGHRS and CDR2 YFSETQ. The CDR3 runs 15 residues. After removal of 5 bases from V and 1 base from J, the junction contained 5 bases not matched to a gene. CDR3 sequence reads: CASRKGQGSNTEAFF. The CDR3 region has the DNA TGCGCCAGCAGAAAGGGACAGGGGTCGAACACTGAAGCTTTCTTT.

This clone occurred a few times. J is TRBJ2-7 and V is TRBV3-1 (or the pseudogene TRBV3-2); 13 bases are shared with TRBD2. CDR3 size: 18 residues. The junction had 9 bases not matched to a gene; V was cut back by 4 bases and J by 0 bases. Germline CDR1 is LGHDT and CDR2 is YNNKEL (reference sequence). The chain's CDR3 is CASSPGLAGPTSSYEQYF. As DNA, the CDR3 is TGTGCCAGCAGCCCGGGACTAGCGGGGCCAACCTCCTCCTACGAGCAGTACTTC.

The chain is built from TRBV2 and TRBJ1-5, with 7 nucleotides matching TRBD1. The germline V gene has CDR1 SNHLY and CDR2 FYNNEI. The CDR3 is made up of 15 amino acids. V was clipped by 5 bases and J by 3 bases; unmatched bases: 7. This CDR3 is CASSFNRGNNQPQHF. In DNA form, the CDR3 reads TGTGCCAGCAGTTTTAACAGGGGAAACAATCAGCCCCAGCATTTT.

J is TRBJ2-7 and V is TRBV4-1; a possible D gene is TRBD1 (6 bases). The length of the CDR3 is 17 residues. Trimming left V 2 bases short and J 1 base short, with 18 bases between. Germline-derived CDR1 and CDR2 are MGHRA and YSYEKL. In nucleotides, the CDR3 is TGCGCCAGCAGCCAAAGGGGAGAGACCCAGGGGTCCTACGAGCAGTACTTC. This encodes CASSQRGETQGSYEQYF.

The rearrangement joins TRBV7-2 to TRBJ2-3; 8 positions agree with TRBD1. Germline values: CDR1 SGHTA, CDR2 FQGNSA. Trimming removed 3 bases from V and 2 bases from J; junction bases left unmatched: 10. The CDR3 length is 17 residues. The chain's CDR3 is CASSFRQGRGFTDTQYF. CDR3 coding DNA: TGTGCCAGCAGCTTCCGACAGGGGCGAGGGTTCACAGATACGCAGTATTTT.

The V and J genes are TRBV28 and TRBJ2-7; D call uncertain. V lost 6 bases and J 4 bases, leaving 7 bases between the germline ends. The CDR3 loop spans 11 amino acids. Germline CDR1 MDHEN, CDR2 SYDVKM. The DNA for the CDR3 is TGTGCCAGCAGGTACTTATACGAGCAGTACTTC. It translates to CASRYLYEQYF.

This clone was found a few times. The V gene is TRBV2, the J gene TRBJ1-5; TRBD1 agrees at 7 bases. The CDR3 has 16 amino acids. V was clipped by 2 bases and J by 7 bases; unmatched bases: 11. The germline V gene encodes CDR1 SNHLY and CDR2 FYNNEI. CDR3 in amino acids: CASSERERQGGQPQHF. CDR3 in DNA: TGTGCCAGCAGTGAAAGGGAGAGACAGGGAGGACAGCCCCAGCATTTT.

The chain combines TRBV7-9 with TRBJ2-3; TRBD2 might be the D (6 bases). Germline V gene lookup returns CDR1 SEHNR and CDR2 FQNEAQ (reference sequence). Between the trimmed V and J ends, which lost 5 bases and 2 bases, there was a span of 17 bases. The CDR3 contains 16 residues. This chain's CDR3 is CASSPLVGGHTDTQYF. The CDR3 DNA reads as TGTGCCAGCAGCCCCCTAGTGGGGGGTCACACAGATACGCAGTATTTT.

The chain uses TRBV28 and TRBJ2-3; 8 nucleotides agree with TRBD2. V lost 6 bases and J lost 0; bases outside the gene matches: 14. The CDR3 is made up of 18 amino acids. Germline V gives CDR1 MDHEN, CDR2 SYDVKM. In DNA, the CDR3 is TGTGCCAGCAGCTCTACCCTCGGGGGCGGGGGGAGCACAGATACGCAGTATTTT. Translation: CASSSTLGGGGSTDTQYF.

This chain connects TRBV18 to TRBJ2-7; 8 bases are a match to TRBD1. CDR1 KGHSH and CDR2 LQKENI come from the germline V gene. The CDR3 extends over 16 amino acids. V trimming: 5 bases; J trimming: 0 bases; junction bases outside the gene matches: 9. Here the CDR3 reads CASSASQDRVSYEQYF. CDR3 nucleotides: TGTGCCAGCTCAGCTTCGCAGGACAGGGTCTCCTACGAGCAGTACTTC. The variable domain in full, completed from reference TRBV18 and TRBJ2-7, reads NAGVMQNPRHLVRRRGQEARLRCSPMKGHSHVYWYRQLPEEGLKFMVYLQKENIIDESGMPKERFSAEFPKEGPSILRIQQVVRGDSAAYFCASSASQDRVSYEQYFGPGTRLTVT.

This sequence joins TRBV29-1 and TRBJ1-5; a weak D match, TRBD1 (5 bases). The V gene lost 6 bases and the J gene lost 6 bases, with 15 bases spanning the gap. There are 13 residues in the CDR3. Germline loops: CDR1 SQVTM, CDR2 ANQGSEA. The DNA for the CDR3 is TGCAGCGTGGGGGAGGGGCTCGGTCAGCCCCAGCATTTT. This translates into CSVGEGLGQPQHF.

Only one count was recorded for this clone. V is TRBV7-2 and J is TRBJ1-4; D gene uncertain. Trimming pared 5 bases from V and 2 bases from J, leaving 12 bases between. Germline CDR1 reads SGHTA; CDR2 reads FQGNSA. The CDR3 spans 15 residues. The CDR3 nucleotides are TGTGCCAGCAGCCCTAAGCTGGGCACTAATGAAAAACTGTTTTTT. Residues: CASSPKLGTNEKLFF.

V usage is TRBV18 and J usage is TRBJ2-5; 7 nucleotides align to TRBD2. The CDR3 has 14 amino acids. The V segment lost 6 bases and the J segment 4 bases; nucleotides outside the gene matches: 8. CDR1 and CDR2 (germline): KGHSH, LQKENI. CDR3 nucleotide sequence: TGTGCCAGCTCCCCAGCGGGGCGCCGAGAGACCCAGTACTTC. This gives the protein CASSPAGRRETQYF.

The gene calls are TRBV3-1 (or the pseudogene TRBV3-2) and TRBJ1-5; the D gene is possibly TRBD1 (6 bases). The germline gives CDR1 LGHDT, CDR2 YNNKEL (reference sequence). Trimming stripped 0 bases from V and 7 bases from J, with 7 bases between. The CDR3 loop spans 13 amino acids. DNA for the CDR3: TGTGCCAGCAGCCAAGATAGGGGGCAGCCCCAGCATTTT. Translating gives CASSQDRGQPQHF.

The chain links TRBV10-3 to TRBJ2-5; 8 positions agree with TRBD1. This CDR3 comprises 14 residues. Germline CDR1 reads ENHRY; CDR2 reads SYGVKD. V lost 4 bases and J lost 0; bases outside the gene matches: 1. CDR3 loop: CAISVGQDQETQYF. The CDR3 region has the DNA TGTGCCATCAGTGTGGGACAGGACCAAGAGACCCAGTACTTC.

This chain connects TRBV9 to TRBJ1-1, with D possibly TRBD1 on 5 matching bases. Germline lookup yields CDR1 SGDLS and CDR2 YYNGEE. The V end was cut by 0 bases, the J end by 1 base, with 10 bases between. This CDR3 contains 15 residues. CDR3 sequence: CASSVDWTPNTEAFF. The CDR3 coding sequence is TGTGCCAGCAGCGTAGATTGGACACCGAACACTGAAGCTTTCTTT.

CDR3 DNA sequence: TGTGCCAGCAGTTACGGGACAGGGTTCAATGAGCAGTTCTTC. It encodes CASSYGTGFNEQFF. The chain has TRBV6-5 and TRBJ2-1; 9 positions agree with TRBD1. V dropped 2 bases and J dropped 6; count of bases not matched to a gene: 2. Germline-derived CDR1 and CDR2 are MNHEY and SVGAGI. CDR3 size: 14 residues.

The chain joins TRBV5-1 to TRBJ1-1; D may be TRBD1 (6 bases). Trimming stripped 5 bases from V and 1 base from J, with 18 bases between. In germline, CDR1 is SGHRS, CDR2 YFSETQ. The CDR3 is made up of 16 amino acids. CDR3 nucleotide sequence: TGCGCCAGCAGGATAGGGGGAGGGGGGCCGAACACTGAAGCTTTCTTT. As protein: CASRIGGGGPNTEAFF.

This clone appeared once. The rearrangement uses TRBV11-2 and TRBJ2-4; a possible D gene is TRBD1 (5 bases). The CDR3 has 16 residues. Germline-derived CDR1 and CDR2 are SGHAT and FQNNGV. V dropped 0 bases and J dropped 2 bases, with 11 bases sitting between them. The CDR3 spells CASSLDRVKPKNIQYF. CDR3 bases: TGTGCCAGCAGCTTAGACAGGGTAAAACCCAAAAACATTCAGTACTTC.

The CDR3 spells CASREGQGAREQYF. CDR3 in DNA: TGTGCCAGCAGGGAGGGACAGGGGGCGCGCGAGCAGTACTTC. The rearrangement links TRBV6-5 to TRBJ2-7; TRBD1 agrees at 12 bases. The ends lost 6 bases at V and 6 bases at J; junction bases unmatched: 6. The CDR3 has 14 amino acids. The V gene's germline CDR1 is MNHEY and CDR2 SVGAGI.